What follows are 9 T cell receptor beta chains derived from one specimen sequenced in a study of T cell responses to AZD1222 COVID-19 vaccine. Libraries were prepared by immunoSEQ multiplex PCR; TCRdb keeps only in-frame clonotypes and omits some of them. Of approximately 140,000 clones detected, about nine tenths appear once; the ten largest clones hold about 3%. Sample: peripheral blood, taken on day 0 of MenACWY control vaccination. The receptors come from an adult in good health.

This chain uses TRBV2 with TRBJ1-6, with a possible D match to TRBD1 (5 bases). In germline, CDR1 is SNHLY, CDR2 FYNNEI. V was pared by 8 bases and J by 6 bases, with 11 bases between. The CDR3 spans 13 residues. The CDR3 reads CASEGQINSPLHF. The CDR3 nucleotides are TGTGCCAGCGAGGGGCAGATTAATTCACCCCTCCACTTT.

CDR3 DNA sequence: TGTGCCAGCAGCTTACAGCCGGGGGCAATCCGCCGAAACACCATATATTTT. Protein product: CASSLQPGAIRRNTIYF. The gene calls are TRBV11-2 and TRBJ1-3; perhaps TRBD1 as D (6 bases). Trimming removed 2 bases from V and 5 bases from J, with 19 bases in between. The V gene's germline CDR1 is SGHAT and CDR2 FQNNGV. CDR3 length equals 17 residues. Together with reference TRBV11-2 and TRBJ1-3, the CDR3 gives the full variable domain: EAGVAQSPRYKIIEKRQSVAFWCNPISGHATLYWYQQILGQGPKLLIQFQNNGVVDDSQLPKDRFSAERLKGVDSTLKIQPAKLEDSAVYLCASSLQPGAIRRNTIYFGEGSWLTVV.

The chain employs TRBV11-2 and TRBJ2-7, with a possible D match to TRBD1 (5 bases). Germline lookup yields CDR1 SGHAT and CDR2 FQNNGV. Trimming removed 2 bases at V and 0 bases at J, with 8 bases between. This CDR3 comprises 14 residues. This CDR3 is CASSLSRASYEQYF. In DNA form, the CDR3 reads TGTGCCAGCAGCTTATCCAGGGCCTCCTACGAGCAGTACTTC.

V and J are TRBV12-3 or TRBV12-4 and TRBJ2-7, with D perhaps TRBD2 (6 bases). The CDR3 runs 13 residues. The germline V and J ends were trimmed by 6 bases and 6 bases, with 15 bases remaining between them. As DNA, the CDR3 is TGTGCCAGCAGGACGGGTCCCGGGGGCGAGCAGTACTTC. It specifies CASRTGPGGEQYF.

The chain couples TRBV5-8 to TRBJ1-6; tentative D call: TRBD1 (5 bases). This CDR3 comprises 18 residues. V lost 3 bases, J lost 0 bases, and 16 bases lay in between. Germline V gives CDR1 SGHTS, CDR2 YDEGEE. The CDR3 bases are TGTGCCAGCAGCTCCCGACAGCCCGCGAGCTCCTATAATTCACCCCTCCACTTT. Translation: CASSSRQPASSYNSPLHF.

The chain carries TRBV7-9 and TRBJ2-5; no clear D gene. CDR3 length: 14 residues. With 1 base removed from V and 7 bases from J, the gap between germline ends came to 13 bases. The V gene's germline CDR1 is SEHNR and CDR2 FQNEAQ (reference sequence). In DNA form, the CDR3 reads TGTGCCAGCAGCTTAGGAGAGATCCCGGGGACCCAGTACTTC. Protein product: CASSLGEIPGTQYF.

The chain has TRBV4-1 and TRBJ2-5; D unclear. Germline V gene data show CDR1 as MGHRA and CDR2 as YSYEKL. V was clipped by 0 bases and J by 3 bases, with 11 bases between them. CDR3 length: 15 amino acids. CDR3 amino acids: CASSQEVTVKETQYF. CDR3 bases: TGCGCCAGCAGCCAAGAAGTCACGGTGAAAGAGACCCAGTACTTC.

The chain employs TRBV10-1 and TRBJ2-3; D gene unclear. Germline V gene data show CDR1 as WNHNN and CDR2 as SYGVQD (reference sequence). V lost 5 bases to trimming and J lost 0 bases, with 3 bases between them. This CDR3 contains 12 residues. This CDR3 reads CASSPSTDTQYF. CDR3 DNA: TGCGCCAGCAGTCCGAGCACAGATACGCAGTATTTT.

V is TRBV5-8 and J is TRBJ1-1; 7 nucleotides match TRBD1. Germline CDR1 SGHTS, CDR2 YDEGEE. The CDR3 length is 13 residues. Trimming cost V 2 bases and J 6 bases; bases outside gene matches: 4. CDR3: CASSFRTGSEAFF. DNA of the CDR3: TGTGCCAGCAGCTTTAGGACAGGATCTGAAGCTTTCTTT.